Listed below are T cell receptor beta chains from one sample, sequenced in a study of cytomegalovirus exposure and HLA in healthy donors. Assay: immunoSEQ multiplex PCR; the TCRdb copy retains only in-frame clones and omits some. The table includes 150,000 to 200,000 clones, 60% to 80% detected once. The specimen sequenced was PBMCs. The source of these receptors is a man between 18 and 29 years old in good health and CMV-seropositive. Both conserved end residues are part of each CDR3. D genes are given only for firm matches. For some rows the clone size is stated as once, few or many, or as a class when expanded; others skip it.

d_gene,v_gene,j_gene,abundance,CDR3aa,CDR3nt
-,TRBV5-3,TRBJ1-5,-,CAGRGGPNQPQHF,TGTGCCGGACGGGGGGGCCCCAATCAGCCCCAGCATTTT
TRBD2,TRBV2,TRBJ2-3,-,CASRAGTSGGAGDTQYF,TGTGCCAGCAGGGCCGGGACTAGCGGGGGGGCTGGAGATACGCAGTATTTT
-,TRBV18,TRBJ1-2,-,CASSDSRVSNYGYTF,TGTGCCAGCTCAGACTCCAGGGTTTCTAACTATGGCTACACCTTC
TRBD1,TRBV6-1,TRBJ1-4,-,CASIRTGGLNEKLFF,TGTGCCAGCATTCGGACAGGGGGCCTCAATGAAAAACTGTTTTTT
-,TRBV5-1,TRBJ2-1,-,CASSPGTPPTYNEQFF,TGCGCCAGCAGCCCGGGGACTCCCCCCACCTACAATGAGCAGTTCTTC
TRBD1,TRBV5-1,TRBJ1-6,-,CASPGRPGTVRNSPLHF,TGCGCCAGCCCTGGCAGACCCGGGACAGTACGGAATTCACCCCTCCACTTT
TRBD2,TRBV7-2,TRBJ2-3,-,CASSLIGGSSTDTQYF,TGTGCCAGCAGCTTAATCGGGGGGAGTAGCACAGATACGCAGTATTTT
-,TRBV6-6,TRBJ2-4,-,CASSYSTDLAKNIQYF,TGTGCCAGCAGTTACTCCACAGATCTAGCCAAAAACATTCAGTACTTC
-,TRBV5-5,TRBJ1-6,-,CASSSGPTRGNSPLHF,TGTGCCAGCAGCTCAGGACCAACAAGGGGTAATTCACCCCTCCACTTT
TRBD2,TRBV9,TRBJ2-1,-,CASSQRLAVGEQFF,TGTGCCAGCAGCCAACGACTAGCTGTCGGTGAGCAGTTCTTC
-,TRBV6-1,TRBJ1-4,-,CASSDEGGLEKLFF,TGTGCCAGCAGTGACGAGGGGGGACTAGAAAAACTGTTTTTT
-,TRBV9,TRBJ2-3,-,CASSVGRGTDTQYF,TGTGCCAGCAGCGTAGGGAGGGGCACAGATACGCAGTATTTT
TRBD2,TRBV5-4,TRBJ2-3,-,CASSLGLTSGGTSTDTQYF,TGTGCCAGCAGCTTGGGACTGACTAGCGGGGGCACTAGCACAGATACGCAGTATTTT
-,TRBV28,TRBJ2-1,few,CASLNAALYNEQFF,TGTGCCAGTCTTAACGCGGCTCTCTACAATGAGCAGTTCTTC
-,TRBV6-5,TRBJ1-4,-,CASSYSFTTNEKLFF,TGTGCCAGCAGTTACTCGTTTACAACTAATGAAAAACTGTTTTTT
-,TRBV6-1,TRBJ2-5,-,CASIIPGQETQYF,TGTGCCAGCATCATTCCAGGCCAAGAGACCCAGTACTTC
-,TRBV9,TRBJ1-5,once,CASSVDTGNLGPQHF,TGTGCCAGCAGCGTAGATACAGGGAACCTCGGGCCCCAGCATTTT
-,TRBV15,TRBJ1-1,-,CATSGTGIMNTEAFF,TGTGCCACCAGCGGCACAGGCATCATGAACACTGAAGCTTTCTTT
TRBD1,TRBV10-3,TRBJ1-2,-,CAITDGTGGNYGYTF,TGTGCCATCACCGACGGGACAGGAGGCAACTATGGCTACACCTTC
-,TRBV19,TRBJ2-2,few,CASSETRMSGELFF,TGTGCCAGTAGCGAGACTAGAATGAGCGGGGAGCTGTTTTTT
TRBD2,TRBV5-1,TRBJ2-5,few,CASSPGTSGGGETQYF,TGCGCCAGCAGCCCGGGGACTAGCGGGGGGGGAGAGACCCAGTACTTC
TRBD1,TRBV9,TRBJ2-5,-,CASSAKADRGLETQYF,TGTGCCAGCAGCGCCAAAGCCGACAGGGGGCTCGAGACCCAGTACTTC
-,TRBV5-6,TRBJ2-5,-,CASSFLGQETQYF,TGTGCCAGCAGCTTCCTAGGTCAAGAGACCCAGTACTTC
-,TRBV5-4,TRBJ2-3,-,CASSLAGGDTQYF,TGTGCCAGCAGCTTGGCCGGGGGAGATACGCAGTATTTT
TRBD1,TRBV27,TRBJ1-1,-,CASSSAGTGNTEAFF,TGTGCCAGCAGTTCTGCCGGGACAGGGAACACTGAAGCTTTCTTT
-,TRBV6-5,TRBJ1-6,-,CASNLYSSYNSPLHF,TGTGCCAGCAACCTATACAGCTCCTATAATTCACCCCTCCACTTT
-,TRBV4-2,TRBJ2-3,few,CASSQNPGSYTDTQYF,TGTGCCAGCAGCCAGAACCCGGGATCCTACACAGATACGCAGTATTTT
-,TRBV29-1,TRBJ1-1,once,CSVVVPGRHTEAFF,TGCAGCGTTGTAGTCCCAGGGAGGCACACTGAAGCTTTCTTT
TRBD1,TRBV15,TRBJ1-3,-,CATSRSWTGVPGNTIYF,TGTGCCACCAGCCGATCATGGACAGGGGTCCCTGGAAACACCATATATTTT
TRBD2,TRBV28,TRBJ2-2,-,CASRTSGGATGELFF,TGTGCCAGCCGAACTAGCGGGGGGGCCACCGGGGAGCTGTTTTTT
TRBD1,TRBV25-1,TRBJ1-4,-,CASSDRTGGSQNEKLFF,TGTGCCAGCAGTGATCGGACAGGGGGGTCACAGAATGAAAAACTGTTTTTT
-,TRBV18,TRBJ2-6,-,CASSPPSRSGANVLTF,TGTGCCAGCTCACCACCGTCGCGCTCTGGGGCCAACGTCCTGACTTTC
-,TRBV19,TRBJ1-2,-,CASVRGNTANYGYTF,TGTGCCAGTGTACGCGGGAACACCGCTAACTATGGCTACACCTTC
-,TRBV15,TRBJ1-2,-,CATRSSYGYTF,TGTGCCACCCGTTCCTCCTATGGCTACACCTTC
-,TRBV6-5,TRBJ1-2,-,CASSFLQGYYGYTF,TGTGCCAGCAGTTTCCTCCAGGGTTACTATGGCTACACCTTC
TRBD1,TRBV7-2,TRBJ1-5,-,CASSSGQGRDQPQHF,TGTGCCAGCAGCTCGGGACAGGGTAGGGATCAGCCCCAGCATTTT
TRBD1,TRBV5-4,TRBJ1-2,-,CASSFGQGGNYGYTF,TGTGCCAGCAGCTTCGGACAGGGCGGAAACTATGGCTACACCTTC
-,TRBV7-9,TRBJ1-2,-,CASSSGQTGYTF,TGTGCCAGCAGCTCCGGACAGACAGGCTACACCTTC
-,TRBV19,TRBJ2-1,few,CASKGLIGNEQFF,TGTGCCAGTAAAGGTCTTATCGGGAATGAGCAGTTCTTC
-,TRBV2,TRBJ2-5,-,CASNPAGKETQYF,TGTGCCAGCAACCCAGCGGGTAAAGAGACCCAGTACTTC
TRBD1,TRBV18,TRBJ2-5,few,CASSPITGVGETQYF,TGTGCCAGCTCACCAATTACAGGGGTAGGGGAGACCCAGTACTTC
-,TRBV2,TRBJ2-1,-,CASSSPGGYNEQFF,TGTGCCAGCAGTTCCCCAGGGGGGTACAATGAGCAGTTCTTC
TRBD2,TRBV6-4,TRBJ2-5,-,CASQRTSGTRWETQYF,TGTGCCAGCCAACGGACTAGCGGGACCCGTTGGGAGACCCAGTACTTC
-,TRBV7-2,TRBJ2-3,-,CASSYRGGEADTQYF,TGTGCCAGCAGCTACAGGGGGGGCGAGGCAGATACGCAGTATTTT
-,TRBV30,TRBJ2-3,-,CAWSVRGTDTQYF,TGTGCCTGGAGTGTAAGAGGCACAGATACGCAGTATTTT
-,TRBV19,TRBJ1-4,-,CASGSPRATNEKLFF,TGTGCCAGCGGGAGTCCCCGAGCAACTAATGAAAAACTGTTTTTT
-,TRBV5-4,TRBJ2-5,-,CASSFDSQETQYF,TGTGCCAGCAGCTTCGACAGCCAAGAGACCCAGTACTTC
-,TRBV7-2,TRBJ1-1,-,CASRMSGGIAFF,TGTGCCAGCAGGATGTCGGGAGGGATAGCTTTCTTT